The clone carrying this TCR beta chain was seen a handful of times. This record belongs to a study of blood T cell repertoires in COVID-19. Clones were sequenced by immunoSEQ multiplex PCR, and TCRdb holds only the in-frame ones, with some missing. This table has over 400,000 clones, around nine tenths appearing once. This CDR3 spans 15 amino acids. Germline CDR1 is LGHNA and CDR2 is YNFKEQ. Trimming stripped 5 bases from V and 4 bases from J, with 14 bases between. The sequenced sample was PBMCs or T cells enriched from blood (not recorded which). The receptor was derived from an older woman who had recovered from COVID-19. The gene calls are TRBV4-2 and TRBJ1-4; perhaps TRBD1 as D (6 bases). CDR3 loop: CASSVGGRGNEKLFF. The CDR3 DNA sequence: TGTGCCAGCAGCGTAGGGGGACGGGGTAATGAAAAACTGTTTTTT.